The 17 T cell receptor beta chains below were found in one sample sequenced in a study of blood T cell repertoires in COVID-19. Libraries were prepared by immunoSEQ multiplex PCR; TCRdb keeps only in-frame clonotypes and omits some of them. The sample holds about 220,000 clones, approximately 82% seen once. Sequencing input: peripheral blood. Receptors were obtained from a woman of 80 years or more with acute or convalescent COVID-19.

The chain joins TRBV5-8 to TRBJ2-4, with D perhaps TRBD2 (6 bases). This CDR3 spans 13 amino acids. Trimming cost V 4 bases and J 8 bases, with 13 bases left between them. The germline CDR1 and CDR2 sequences are SGHTS and YDEGEE. This chain's CDR3 is CASSGTGEDIQYF. The CDR3 DNA reads TGTGCCAGCAGCGGGACGGGGGAAGACATTCAGTACTTC.

A few counts support this clone. The chain links TRBV20-1 to TRBJ2-1; 12 bases are a match to TRBD2. V shed 3 bases, J shed 7 bases, and the junction held 4 bases outside the gene matches. Germline V CDR1 and CDR2: DFQATT, SNEGSKA (reference sequence). CDR3 length equals 14 residues. CDR3 nucleotide sequence: TGCAGTGCTAGTCCTAGCGGGGGGGCAAATGAGCAGTTCTTC. Translating it yields CSASPSGGANEQFF.

The gene calls are TRBV11-3 and TRBJ2-1, with 9 bases matching TRBD2. Germline V gene sequence: CDR1 SGHNT, CDR2 YENEEA. The CDR3 length is 14 residues. J was trimmed by 7 bases and V by 3 bases; bases with no gene match: 4. As DNA, the CDR3 is TGTGCCAGCAGCTTGGCGGGGGGGTGGAATGAGCAGTTCTTC. The encoded protein is CASSLAGGWNEQFF.

V is TRBV28 and J is TRBJ1-6, with D perhaps matching TRBD1 (5 bases). CDR3 size: 15 residues. From germline, CDR1 is MDHEN and CDR2 SYDVKM. V was clipped by 3 bases and J by 2 bases, with 8 bases between them. Written as DNA, the CDR3 is TGTGCCAGCAGTTTGGGGGGGACCTATAATTCACCCCTCCACTTT. Its translation: CASSLGGTYNSPLHF.

The CDR3 loop is CASRTNEGTDTQYF. Written as DNA, the CDR3 is TGTGCCAGTAGAACTAACGAGGGCACAGATACGCAGTATTTT. The rearrangement joins TRBV19 to TRBJ2-3; D is unresolved. CDR1 is LNHDA and CDR2 is SQIVND in the germline V gene (reference sequence). The CDR3 has 14 amino acids. Trimming took 6 bases from V and 1 from J, leaving 11 bases between them. Drawing the rest from reference TRBV19 and TRBJ2-3, the complete variable domain is DGGITQSPKYLFRKEGQNVTLSCEQNLNHDAMYWYRQDPGQGLRLIYYSQIVNDFQKGDIAEGYSVSREKKESFPLTVTSAQKNPTAFYLCASRTNEGTDTQYFGPGTRLTVL.

The chain joins TRBV7-3 to TRBJ2-2; TRBD1 matches at 7 bases. This CDR3 contains 14 residues. V was clipped by 5 bases and J by 6 bases; unmatched bases: 6. Germline V gives CDR1 SGHTA, CDR2 FQGTGA. The CDR3, as DNA: TGTGCCAGCAGCGGGACAGTCGGGGCCGGGGAGCTGTTTTTT. Translation gives CASSGTVGAGELFF.

This chain joins TRBV7-6 and TRBJ2-1; TRBD2 is a possible D gene (6 bases). This CDR3 is built from 12 residues. The ends were cut back, 5 bases at V and 4 bases at J, with 6 bases in the middle. Germline CDR1 SGHVS, CDR2 FNYEAQ. CDR3 region: CASSRGYNEQFF. The DNA for the CDR3 is TGTGCCAGCAGCCGGGGGTACAATGAGCAGTTCTTC.

The chain uses TRBV3-1 (or the pseudogene TRBV3-2) and TRBJ2-3; 10 bases are a match to TRBD2. The germline CDR1 and CDR2 sequences are LGHDT and YNNKEL (reference sequence). The CDR3 has 17 residues. V shed 4 bases, J shed 6 bases, and the junction held 13 bases outside the gene matches. The CDR3 protein is CASSPLRTSGLPDTQYF. The CDR3 nucleotides are TGTGCCAGCAGCCCCCTAAGGACTAGCGGCTTACCTGATACGCAGTATTTT.

V is TRBV29-1 and J is TRBJ1-1; D is ambiguous. The V gene's germline CDR1 is SQVTM and CDR2 ANQGSEA. This CDR3 comprises 11 residues. V dropped 5 bases and J dropped 8 bases, with 12 bases sitting between them. The CDR3 sequence is CSVQRWQEAFF. CDR3 nucleotide sequence: TGCAGCGTTCAGCGTTGGCAGGAAGCTTTCTTT.

The chain recombines TRBV12-3 or TRBV12-4 with TRBJ1-2; TRBD1 is a possible D gene (5 bases). The CDR3 runs 12 residues. Trimming removed 3 bases from V and 6 bases from J, with 8 bases in between. The CDR3 loop reads CASSLGGDGYTF. The CDR3 DNA sequence: TGTGCCAGCAGTTTGGGGGGGGATGGCTACACCTTC.

V gene TRBV28 combines with J gene TRBJ2-5; TRBD2 is a possible D gene (5 bases). The V end was cut by 3 bases, the J end by 0 bases, with 11 bases between. The CDR3 spans 15 residues. In germline, CDR1 is MDHEN, CDR2 SYDVKM. The CDR3 coding sequence is TGTGCCAGCAGTTTCGTGGGGAGCCACCAAGAGACCCAGTACTTC. This gives the protein CASSFVGSHQETQYF. Complete variable domain (other parts from reference TRBV28 and TRBJ2-5): DVKVTQSSRYLVKRTGEKVFLECVQDMDHENMFWYRQDPGLGLRLIYFSYDVKMKEKGDIPEGYSVSREKKERFSLILESASTNQTSMYLCASSFVGSHQETQYFGPGTRLLVL.

The gene calls are TRBV5-1 and TRBJ2-7, with D possibly TRBD1 on 5 matching bases. Germline V gene lookup returns CDR1 SGHRS and CDR2 YFSETQ. This CDR3 is 14 amino acids long. Trimming stripped 1 base from V and 2 bases from J, with 10 bases between. The CDR3 DNA reads as TGCGCCAGCAGCTTGTCCCCAGGGCCCTACGAGCAGTACTTC. Its protein is CASSLSPGPYEQYF.

The J gene is TRBJ1-6, the V gene TRBV10-3; D is ambiguous. This CDR3 spans 15 amino acids. The ends were cut back, 5 bases at V and 0 bases at J, with 8 bases in the middle. From germline, CDR1 is ENHRY and CDR2 SYGVKD. The chain's CDR3 is CAISPRDSYNSPLHF. The CDR3 DNA reads as TGTGCCATCAGTCCCCGCGACTCCTATAATTCACCCCTCCACTTT.

The chain recombines TRBV7-2 with TRBJ1-1, with TRBD1 matching over 7 bases. This CDR3 is 16 amino acids long. Trimming took 0 bases from V and 0 from J; bases not matched to a gene: 4. Germline CDR1 and CDR2: SGHTA and FQGNSA. The CDR3 here is CASSLAATGLNTEAFF. The CDR3 region has the DNA TGTGCCAGCAGCTTAGCTGCGACAGGGCTGAACACTGAAGCTTTCTTT.

The CDR3 region is CASSISQGQGGNTIYF. Here the CDR3 DNA reads TGTGCCAGCTCAATCTCCCAGGGACAGGGAGGAAACACCATATATTTT. This chain connects TRBV18 to TRBJ1-3; 9 bases agree with TRBD1. The ends lost 5 bases at V and 4 bases at J; junction bases unmatched: 9. This CDR3 has 16 residues. CDR1 and CDR2 from the germline V gene are KGHSH and LQKENI.

This rearrangement joins TRBV6-5 to TRBJ1-2; D is possibly TRBD1 (6 bases). The CDR3 is 15 amino acids. CDR1 and CDR2 from the germline V gene are MNHEY and SVGAGI. The ends were cut back, 0 bases at V and 5 bases at J, with 13 bases in the middle. The DNA for the CDR3 is TGTGCCAGCAGTTACTCGCCAGGGGCAGTATATGGCTACACCTTC. Translated, it gives CASSYSPGAVYGYTF.

The chain has TRBV6-5 and TRBJ2-7; D unresolved. V shed 5 bases and J shed 5 bases, with 7 bases lying between them. This CDR3 comprises 11 residues. The germline gives CDR1 MNHEY, CDR2 SVGAGI. CDR3 DNA sequence: TGTGCCAGCAGTCGTAGCCACGAGCAGTACTTC. Translating gives CASSRSHEQYF.